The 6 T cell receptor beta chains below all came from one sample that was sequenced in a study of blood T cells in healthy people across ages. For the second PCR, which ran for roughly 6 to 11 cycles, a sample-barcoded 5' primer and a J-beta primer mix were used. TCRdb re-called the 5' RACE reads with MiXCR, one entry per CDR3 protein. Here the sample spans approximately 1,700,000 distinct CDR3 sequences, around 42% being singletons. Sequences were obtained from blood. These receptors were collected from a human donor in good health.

CDR3 amino acids: CASSVPAKETQYF. The CDR3 DNA sequence: TGTGCCAGCAGCGTCCCCGCCAAGGAGACCCAGTACTTC. The V gene is TRBV7-2, the J gene TRBJ2-5; D gene uncertain. Trimming shortened V by 5 bases and J by 5 bases, and 12 bases separated the two germline ends. Per germline, CDR1 SGHTA and CDR2 FQGNSA. This CDR3 has 13 residues.

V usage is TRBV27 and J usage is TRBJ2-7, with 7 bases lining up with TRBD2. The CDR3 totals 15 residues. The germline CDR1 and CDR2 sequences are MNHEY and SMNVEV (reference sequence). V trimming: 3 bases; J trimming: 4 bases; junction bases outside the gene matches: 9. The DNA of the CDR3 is TGTGCCAGCAGTTTTAGTGCTAGCGGCTATTACGAGCAGTACTTC. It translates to CASSFSASGYYEQYF.

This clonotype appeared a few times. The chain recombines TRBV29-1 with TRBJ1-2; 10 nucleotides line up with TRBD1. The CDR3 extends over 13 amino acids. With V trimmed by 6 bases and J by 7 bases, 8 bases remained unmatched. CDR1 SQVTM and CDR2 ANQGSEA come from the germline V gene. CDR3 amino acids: CSVTGTGDLGYTF. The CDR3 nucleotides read TGCAGCGTAACCGGGACAGGGGATCTTGGCTACACCTTC. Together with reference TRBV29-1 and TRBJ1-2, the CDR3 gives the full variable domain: SAVISQKPSRDICQRGTSLTIQCQVDSQVTMMFWYRQQPGQSLTLIATANQGSEATYESGFVIDKFPISRPNLTFSTLTVSNMSPEDSSIYLCSVTGTGDLGYTFGSGTRLTVV.

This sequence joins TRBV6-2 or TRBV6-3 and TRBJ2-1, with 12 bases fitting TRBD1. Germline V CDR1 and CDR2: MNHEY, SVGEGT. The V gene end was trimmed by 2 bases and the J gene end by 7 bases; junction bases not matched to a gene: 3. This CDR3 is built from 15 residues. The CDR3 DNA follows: TGTGCCAGCAGTTACAGGGACAGGGGGCGGAATGAGCAGTTCTTC. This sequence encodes CASSYRDRGRNEQFF.

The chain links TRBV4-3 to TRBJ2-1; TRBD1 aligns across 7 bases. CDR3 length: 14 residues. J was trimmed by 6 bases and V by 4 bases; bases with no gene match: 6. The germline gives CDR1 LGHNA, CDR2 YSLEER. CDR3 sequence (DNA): TGCGCCAGCAGCCTCCCGGACAGGAGCAATGAGCAGTTCTTC. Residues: CASSLPDRSNEQFF.

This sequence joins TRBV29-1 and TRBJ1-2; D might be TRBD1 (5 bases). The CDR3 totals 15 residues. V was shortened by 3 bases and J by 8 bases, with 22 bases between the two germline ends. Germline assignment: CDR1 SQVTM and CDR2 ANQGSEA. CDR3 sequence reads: CSVEAQWLSRGGYTF. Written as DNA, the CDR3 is TGCAGCGTTGAGGCGCAGTGGCTATCCCGGGGGGGCTACACCTTC.